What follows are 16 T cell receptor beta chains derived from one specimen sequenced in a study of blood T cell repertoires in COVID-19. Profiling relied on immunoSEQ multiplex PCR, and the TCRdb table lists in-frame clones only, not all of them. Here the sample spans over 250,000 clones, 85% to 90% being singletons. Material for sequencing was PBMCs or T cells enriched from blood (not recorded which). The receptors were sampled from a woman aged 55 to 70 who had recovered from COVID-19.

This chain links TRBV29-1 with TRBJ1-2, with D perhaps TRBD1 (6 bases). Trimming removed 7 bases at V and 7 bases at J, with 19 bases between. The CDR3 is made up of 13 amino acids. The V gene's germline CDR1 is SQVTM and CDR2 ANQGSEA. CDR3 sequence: CSAEDRWAGGYTF. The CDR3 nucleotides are TGCAGCGCGGAGGACAGATGGGCAGGTGGCTACACCTTC.

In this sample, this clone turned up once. Written as DNA, the CDR3 is TGTGCCAGCAGTCTCGGTGTTTCTGGAAACACCATATATTTT. This translates into CASSLGVSGNTIYF. The chain employs TRBV6-5 and TRBJ1-3; D is undetermined. CDR3 size: 14 residues. With 5 bases removed from V and 1 base from J, the gap between germline ends came to 9 bases. Per germline, CDR1 MNHEY and CDR2 SVGAGI.

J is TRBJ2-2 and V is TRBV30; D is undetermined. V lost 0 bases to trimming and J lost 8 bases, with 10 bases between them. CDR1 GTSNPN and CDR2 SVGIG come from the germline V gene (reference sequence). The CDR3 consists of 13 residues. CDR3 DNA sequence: TGTGCCTGGAGTGTACTAAGCCCGGGGGAGCTGTTTTTT. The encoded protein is CAWSVLSPGELFF.

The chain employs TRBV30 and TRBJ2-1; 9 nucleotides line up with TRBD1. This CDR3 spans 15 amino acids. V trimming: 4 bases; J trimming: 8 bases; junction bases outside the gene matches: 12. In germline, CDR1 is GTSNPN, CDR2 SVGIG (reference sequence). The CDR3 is CAWKARDRVVHEQFF. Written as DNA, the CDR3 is TGTGCCTGGAAGGCCCGGGACAGGGTGGTACATGAGCAGTTCTTC.

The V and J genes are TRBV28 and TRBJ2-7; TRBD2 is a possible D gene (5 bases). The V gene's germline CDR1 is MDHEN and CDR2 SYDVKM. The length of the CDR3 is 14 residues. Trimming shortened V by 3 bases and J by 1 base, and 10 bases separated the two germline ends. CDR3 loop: CASSFWGVSYEQYF. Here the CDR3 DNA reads TGTGCCAGCAGTTTCTGGGGAGTGTCCTACGAGCAGTACTTC.

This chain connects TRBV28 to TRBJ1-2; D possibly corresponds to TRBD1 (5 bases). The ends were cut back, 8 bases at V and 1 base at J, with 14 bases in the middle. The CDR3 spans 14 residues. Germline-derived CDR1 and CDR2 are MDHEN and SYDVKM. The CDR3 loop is CASSSQGHNYGYTF. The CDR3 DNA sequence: TGTGCCAGCTCGAGCCAGGGCCATAACTATGGCTACACCTTC.

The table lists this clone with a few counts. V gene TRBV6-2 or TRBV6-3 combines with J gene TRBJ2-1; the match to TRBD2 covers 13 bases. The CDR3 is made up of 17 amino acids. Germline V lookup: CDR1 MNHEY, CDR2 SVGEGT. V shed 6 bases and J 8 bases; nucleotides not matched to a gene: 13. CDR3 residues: CASSPIPTSGGEDEQFF. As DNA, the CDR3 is TGTGCCAGCAGCCCAATCCCCACTAGCGGGGGGGAGGATGAGCAGTTCTTC.

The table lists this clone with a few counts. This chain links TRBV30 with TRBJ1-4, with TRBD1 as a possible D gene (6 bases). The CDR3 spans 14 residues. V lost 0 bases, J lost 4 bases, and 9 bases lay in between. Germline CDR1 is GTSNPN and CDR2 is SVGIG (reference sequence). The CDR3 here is CAWSVLGGNEKLFF. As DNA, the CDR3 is TGTGCCTGGAGTGTATTAGGGGGTAATGAAAAACTGTTTTTT.

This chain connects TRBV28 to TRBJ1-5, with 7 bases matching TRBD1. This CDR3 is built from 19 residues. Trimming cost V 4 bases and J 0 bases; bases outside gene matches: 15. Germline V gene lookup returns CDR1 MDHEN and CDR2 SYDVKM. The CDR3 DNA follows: TGTGCCAGCAGTTCCGCCGGGACAGATTTTATAAATAGCAATCAGCCCCAGCATTTT. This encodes CASSSAGTDFINSNQPQHF.

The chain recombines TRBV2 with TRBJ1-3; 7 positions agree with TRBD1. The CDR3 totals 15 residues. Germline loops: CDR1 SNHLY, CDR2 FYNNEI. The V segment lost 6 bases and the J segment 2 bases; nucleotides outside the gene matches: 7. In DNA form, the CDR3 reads TGTGCCAGCAGATTTACAGGGGATACTGGAAACACCATATATTTT. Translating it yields CASRFTGDTGNTIYF.

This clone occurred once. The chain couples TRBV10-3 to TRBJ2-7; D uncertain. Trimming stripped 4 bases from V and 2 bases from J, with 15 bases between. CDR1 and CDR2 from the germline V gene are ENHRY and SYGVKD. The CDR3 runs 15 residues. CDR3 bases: TGTGCCATCAGTGTGGTAAAAGTCCGAGCCTACGAGCAGTACTTC. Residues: CAISVVKVRAYEQYF.

The CDR3 spells CASSWSPYGYTF. The CDR3 nucleotides read TGTGCCAGCAGTTGGAGTCCTTATGGCTACACCTTC. The genes are TRBV28 and TRBJ1-2; no clear D gene. V lost 4 bases to trimming and J lost 5 bases, with 8 bases between them. This CDR3 contains 12 residues. Germline V gene sequence: CDR1 MDHEN, CDR2 SYDVKM.

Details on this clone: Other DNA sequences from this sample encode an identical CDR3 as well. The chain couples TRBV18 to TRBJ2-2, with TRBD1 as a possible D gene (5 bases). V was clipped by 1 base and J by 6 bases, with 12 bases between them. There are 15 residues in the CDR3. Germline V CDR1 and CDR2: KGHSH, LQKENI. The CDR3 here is CASSPRQGAAGELFF. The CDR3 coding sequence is TGTGCCAGCTCACCACGGCAAGGGGCTGCCGGGGAGCTGTTTTTT.

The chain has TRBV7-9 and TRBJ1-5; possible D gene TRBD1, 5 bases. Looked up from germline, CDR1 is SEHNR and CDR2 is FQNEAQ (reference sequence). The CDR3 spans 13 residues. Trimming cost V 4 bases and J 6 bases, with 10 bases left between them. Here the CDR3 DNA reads TGTGCCAGCAGCTCGCGGGGGGGTCAGCCCCAGCATTTT. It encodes CASSSRGGQPQHF.

CDR3 bases: TGTGCCAGCAGCGTAGTAGGGGGCGGGCATGGCTACACCTTC. As protein: CASSVVGGGHGYTF. This chain joins TRBV9 and TRBJ1-2, with 7 bases fitting TRBD1. From germline, CDR1 is SGDLS and CDR2 YYNGEE. V was clipped by 0 bases and J by 6 bases; unmatched bases: 5. The CDR3 contains 14 residues.

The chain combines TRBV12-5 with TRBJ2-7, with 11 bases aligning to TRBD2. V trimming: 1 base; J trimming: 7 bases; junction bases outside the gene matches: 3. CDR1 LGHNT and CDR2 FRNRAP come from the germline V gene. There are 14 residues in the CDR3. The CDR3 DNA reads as TGTGCTAGTGGTTTGGGACTAGCGGGGAATGAGCAGTACTTC. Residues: CASGLGLAGNEQYF.